This T cell receptor (beta chain) was identified in a study of T cells of healthy individuals. A single record per CDR3 protein comes from TCRdb applying MiXCR to the 5' RACE reads. This table holds over 95,000 distinct CDR3 sequences, approximately 15% found once. This clonotype has at least ten counts. This clonotype originated in a human donor in good health.

The CDR3 DNA is TGCAGTGCTTCTAGCGGCCAGAGAGGTGGCTACACCTTC. Amino acid sequence: CSASSGQRGGYTF. The chain links TRBV20-1 to TRBJ1-2; D is unresolved. Germline CDR1 is DFQATT and CDR2 is SNEGSKA (reference sequence). The CDR3 is made up of 13 amino acids. V was cut by 5 bases and J by 7 bases, with 17 bases left in between.